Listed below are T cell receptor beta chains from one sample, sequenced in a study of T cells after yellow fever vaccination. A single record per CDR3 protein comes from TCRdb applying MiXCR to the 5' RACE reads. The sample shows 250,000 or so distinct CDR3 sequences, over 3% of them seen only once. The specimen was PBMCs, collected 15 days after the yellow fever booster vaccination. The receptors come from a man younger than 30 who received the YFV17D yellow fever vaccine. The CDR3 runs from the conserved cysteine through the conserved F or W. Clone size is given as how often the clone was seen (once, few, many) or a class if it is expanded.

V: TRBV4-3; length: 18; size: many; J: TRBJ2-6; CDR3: CASSQDTTGLSGANVLTF
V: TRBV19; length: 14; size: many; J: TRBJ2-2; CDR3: CASIGQANTGELFF
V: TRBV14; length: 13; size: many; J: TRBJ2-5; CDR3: CASSPIAQETQYF
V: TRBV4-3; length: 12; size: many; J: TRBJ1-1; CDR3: CASSLRQTEAFF
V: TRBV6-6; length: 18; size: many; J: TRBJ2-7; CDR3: CASSYSIIAPGGSYEQYF
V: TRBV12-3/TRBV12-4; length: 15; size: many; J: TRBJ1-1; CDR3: CASSLAGYGNTEAFF
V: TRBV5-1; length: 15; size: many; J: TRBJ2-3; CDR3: CASRIQGGSTDTQYF
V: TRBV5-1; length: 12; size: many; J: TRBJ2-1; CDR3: CASSNGGTEQFF
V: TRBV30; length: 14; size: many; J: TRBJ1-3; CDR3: CAREVGGSGNTIYF
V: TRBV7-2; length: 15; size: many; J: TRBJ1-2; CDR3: CASSYRGGPAYGYTF
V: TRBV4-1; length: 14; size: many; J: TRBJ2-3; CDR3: CASSQVEGPDTQYF
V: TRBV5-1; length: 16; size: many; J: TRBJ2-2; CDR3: CASSLGGQGITGELFF
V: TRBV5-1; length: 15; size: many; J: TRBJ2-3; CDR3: CASSSDREDTDTQYF
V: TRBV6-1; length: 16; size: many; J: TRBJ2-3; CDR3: CASRTSGGPSTDTQYF
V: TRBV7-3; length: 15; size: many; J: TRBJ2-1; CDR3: CASSDQGQGYNEQFF
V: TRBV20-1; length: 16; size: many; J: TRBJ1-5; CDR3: CSAREGALDSNQPQHF